These 20 T cell receptor beta chains were sequenced from one sample in a study of control samples from healthy donors and cancer patients. Measured with immunoSEQ multiplex PCR; TCRdb has only the in-frame clones, and not every one. The table lists about 160,000 clones, over 90% of them singletons. Sequencing input: blood. These receptors were taken from a woman under 40 in good health.

This chain uses TRBV7-9 with TRBJ1-1, with no clear D. CDR1 is SEHNR, CDR2 FQNEAQ, per germline (reference sequence). V was shortened by 2 bases and J by 7 bases, with 17 bases between the two germline ends. The length of the CDR3 is 15 residues. In nucleotides, the CDR3 is TGTGCCAGCAGCTTATCTTCTCCTATCCCCAGTGAAGCTTTCTTT. Amino acid sequence: CASSLSSPIPSEAFF.

CDR3 sequence reads: CASSFEEGDTQYF. In DNA form, the CDR3 reads TGTGCCAGCAGTTTTGAGGAGGGGGATACGCAGTATTTT. V gene TRBV28 combines with J gene TRBJ2-3, with D perhaps matching TRBD2 (6 bases). CDR3 length: 13 amino acids. V was cut by 3 bases and J by 6 bases, with 10 bases left in between. The germline CDR1 and CDR2 sequences are MDHEN and SYDVKM. Full variable domain (outside the CDR3, taken from reference TRBV28 and TRBJ2-3): DVKVTQSSRYLVKRTGEKVFLECVQDMDHENMFWYRQDPGLGLRLIYFSYDVKMKEKGDIPEGYSVSREKKERFSLILESASTNQTSMYLCASSFEEGDTQYFGPGTRLTVL.

The rearrangement joins TRBV6-1 to TRBJ1-6; TRBD1 matches 10 bases. CDR3 length: 16 residues. Losses at the gene ends were 5 bases for V and 9 bases for J; bases not matched to a gene: 10. Germline V CDR1 and CDR2: MNHNS, SASEGT. CDR3 protein: CASSKDRDRGRSPLHF. The CDR3 nucleotides are TGTGCCAGCAGTAAAGACCGGGACAGGGGACGTTCACCCCTCCACTTT.

The chain has TRBV28 and TRBJ2-1; 8 bases align to TRBD2. Trimming took 3 bases from V and 2 from J; bases not matched to a gene: 3. Per the germline V gene, CDR1 is MDHEN and CDR2 is SYDVKM. This CDR3 has 15 residues. For the CDR3, the DNA is TGTGCCAGCAGTTTCGGGGGGGATCCCTACAATGAGCAGTTCTTC. The encoded protein is CASSFGGDPYNEQFF.

The V call is TRBV3-1 (or the pseudogene TRBV3-2), the J call TRBJ1-1; no reliable D call. Trimming cost V 0 bases and J 4 bases, with 6 bases left between them. The CDR3 is 13 amino acids. Germline CDR1 and CDR2: LGHDT and YNNKEL (reference sequence). The CDR3 protein is CASSQEPSTEAFF. As DNA, the CDR3 is TGTGCCAGCAGCCAAGAACCGTCCACTGAAGCTTTCTTT.

The rearrangement joins TRBV2 to TRBJ2-7; D possibly corresponds to TRBD1 (5 bases). CDR1 and CDR2 (germline): SNHLY, FYNNEI. The CDR3 spans 15 residues. The V end was cut by 6 bases, the J end by 0 bases, with 15 bases between. CDR3 sequence: CASSAGHPSSYEQYF. The CDR3 DNA sequence: TGTGCCAGCAGCGCCGGACACCCAAGCTCCTACGAGCAGTACTTC.

The J gene is TRBJ2-3, the V gene TRBV7-9; D gene unclear. CDR3 length: 14 amino acids. The V end lost 5 bases, the J end lost 2 bases, and 11 bases lay between the germline ends. Germline V gives CDR1 SEHNR, CDR2 FQNEAQ (reference sequence). DNA of the CDR3: TGTGCCAGCAGCCCCACCGTATCCACAGATACGCAGTATTTT. Encoded protein: CASSPTVSTDTQYF.

This chain links TRBV7-9 with TRBJ1-6; D not certain. The CDR3 sequence is 17 residues long. V dropped 1 base and J dropped 0 bases, with 10 bases sitting between them. Germline CDR1 is SEHNR and CDR2 is FQNEAQ (reference sequence). CDR3 in amino acids: CASSLGPLSSYNSPLHF. Written as DNA, the CDR3 is TGTGCCAGCAGCTTAGGGCCCCTGAGCTCCTATAATTCACCCCTCCACTTT. Full variable domain (rest looked up from reference TRBV7-9 and TRBJ1-6): DTGVSQNPRHKITKRGQNVTFRCDPISEHNRLYWYRQTLGQGPEFLTYFQNEAQLEKSRLLSDRFSAERPKGSFSTLEIQRTEQGDSAMYLCASSLGPLSSYNSPLHFGNGTRLTVT.

The chain employs TRBV2 and TRBJ1-3, with 10 positions matching TRBD1. CDR1 and CDR2 (germline): SNHLY, FYNNEI. Germline trimming cut 6 bases from V and 4 bases from J; bases unmatched to any gene: 9. CDR3 size: 16 residues. In DNA, the CDR3 is TGTGCCAGCAGGGCAACCGGGACAGGGGTCGGAAACACCATATATTTT. Translation gives CASRATGTGVGNTIYF.

V is TRBV30 and J is TRBJ2-5; 10 nucleotides align to TRBD2. The CDR3 is 12 residues long. Germline V gene data show CDR1 as GTSNPN and CDR2 as SVGIG (reference sequence). Losses at the gene ends were 4 bases for V and 4 bases for J; bases not matched to a gene: 0. The CDR3 here is CAWTSGGETQYF. CDR3 DNA: TGTGCCTGGACTAGCGGGGGAGAGACCCAGTACTTC.

J is TRBJ1-1 and V is TRBV15; tentatively, D is TRBD1 (6 bases). The V gene's germline CDR1 is LNHNV and CDR2 YYDKDF (reference sequence). The CDR3 totals 15 residues. V was shortened by 3 bases and J by 4 bases, with 15 bases between the two germline ends. CDR3 sequence (DNA): TGTGCCACCAGCAGGGAATTAACAGGGCGCACTGAAGCTTTCTTT. Translating gives CATSRELTGRTEAFF.

This chain links TRBV6-5 with TRBJ2-7; 9 bases are shared with TRBD2. The germline gives CDR1 MNHEY, CDR2 SVGAGI. The J segment lost 3 bases and the V segment lost 0 bases, leaving 6 bases of the junction unmatched. The CDR3 totals 16 residues. The CDR3 reads CASSYSRASGIYEQYF. CDR3 in DNA: TGTGCCAGCAGTTACTCGAGGGCTAGCGGGATCTACGAGCAGTACTTC.

CDR3 nucleotides: TGTGCCAGCAGCCGAGGGACCTCCGAGCAGTACTTC. Protein product: CASSRGTSEQYF. The chain recombines TRBV12-3 or TRBV12-4 with TRBJ2-7; D is possibly TRBD1 or TRBD2 (5 bases each). V was clipped by 6 bases and J by 6 bases, with 12 bases between them. This CDR3 contains 12 residues.

The V call is TRBV28, the J call TRBJ2-3, with TRBD2 matching over 8 bases. The CDR3 extends over 14 amino acids. The germline V gene encodes CDR1 MDHEN and CDR2 SYDVKM. Trimming at V came to 7 bases and at J to 5 bases, leaving 8 bases not matched to a gene. CDR3 nucleotides: TGTGCCAGCAAGGCGGGGGGACCCGAAGATACGCAGTATTTT. Protein sequence: CASKAGGPEDTQYF. The full variable domain, completed using reference TRBV28 and TRBJ2-3, is DVKVTQSSRYLVKRTGEKVFLECVQDMDHENMFWYRQDPGLGLRLIYFSYDVKMKEKGDIPEGYSVSREKKERFSLILESASTNQTSMYLCASKAGGPEDTQYFGPGTRLTVL.

The DNA of the CDR3 is TGTGCCAGTAGAAGTAGTCAGCGGGAGAACTCCTACAATGAGCAGTTCTTC. Its translation is CASRSSQRENSYNEQFF. The chain couples TRBV19 to TRBJ2-1, with 8 bases matching TRBD2. The CDR3 is made up of 17 amino acids. Trimming at V came to 6 bases and at J to 0 bases, leaving 10 bases not matched to a gene. Germline CDR1 and CDR2: LNHDA and SQIVND (reference sequence). Based on the CDR3 plus reference TRBV19 and TRBJ2-1, the full variable domain is DGGITQSPKYLFRKEGQNVTLSCEQNLNHDAMYWYRQDPGQGLRLIYYSQIVNDFQKGDIAEGYSVSREKKESFPLTVTSAQKNPTAFYLCASRSSQRENSYNEQFFGPGTRLTVL.

CDR3 bases: TGTGCCTGGAGTGGGGGCAGGGAGAACACTGAAGCTTTCTTT. Its translation is CAWSGGRENTEAFF. The chain links TRBV30 to TRBJ1-1; tentative D call: TRBD1 (5 bases). Germline CDR1 GTSNPN, CDR2 SVGIG (reference sequence). This CDR3 contains 14 residues. With 1 base removed from V and 1 base from J, the gap between germline ends came to 10 bases.

The chain couples TRBV7-9 to TRBJ1-3; D possibly corresponds to TRBD1 (6 bases). CDR1 and CDR2 from the germline V gene are SEHNR and FQNEAQ (reference sequence). The CDR3 length is 15 residues. Trimming removed 5 bases from V and 4 bases from J, with 15 bases in between. CDR3 in amino acids: CASSPTGFSGNTIYF. The CDR3 nucleotides are TGTGCCAGCAGCCCAACAGGGTTCTCGGGAAACACCATATATTTT.

The rearrangement uses TRBV4-1 and TRBJ2-5; a possible D gene is TRBD1 (5 bases). V lost 5 bases and J lost 0, with 10 bases in between. The CDR3 has 14 residues. Per the germline V gene, CDR1 is MGHRA and CDR2 is YSYEKL. The CDR3 DNA reads TGCGCCAGCAGCAACCGACAGTACCAAGAGACCCAGTACTTC. Its protein product is CASSNRQYQETQYF.

This rearrangement joins TRBV29-1 to TRBJ2-3, with TRBD2 identical over 7 bases. CDR1 is SQVTM, CDR2 ANQGSEA, per germline. With 3 bases clipped from V and 6 bases from J, the junction kept 9 bases outside the gene matches. This CDR3 is built from 14 residues. This CDR3 is CSVDRSGGGDTQYF. Here the CDR3 DNA reads TGCAGCGTTGATAGGTCGGGAGGAGGCGATACGCAGTATTTT.

The chain is built from TRBV19 and TRBJ2-3, with 7 bases lining up with TRBD1. CDR1 and CDR2 (germline): LNHDA, SQIVND (reference sequence). J gave up 0 bases and V 3 bases, and 3 bases lay outside the gene matches. The CDR3 has 15 amino acids. The DNA for the CDR3 is TGTGCCAGTAGTATGCCAGGGGGAAGCACAGATACGCAGTATTTT. Translation gives CASSMPGGSTDTQYF.